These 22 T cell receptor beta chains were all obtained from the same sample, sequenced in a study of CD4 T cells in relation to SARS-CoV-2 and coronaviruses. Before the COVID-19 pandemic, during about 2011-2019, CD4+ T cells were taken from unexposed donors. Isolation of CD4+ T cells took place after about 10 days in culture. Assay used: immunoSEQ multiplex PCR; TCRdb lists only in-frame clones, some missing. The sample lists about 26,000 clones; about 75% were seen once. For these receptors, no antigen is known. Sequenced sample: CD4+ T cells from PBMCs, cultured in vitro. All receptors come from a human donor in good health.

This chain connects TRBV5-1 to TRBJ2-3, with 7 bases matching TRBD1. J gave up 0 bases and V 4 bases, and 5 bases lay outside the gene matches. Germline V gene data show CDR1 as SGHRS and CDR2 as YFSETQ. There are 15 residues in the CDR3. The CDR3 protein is CASSLGTDSTDTQYF. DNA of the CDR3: TGCGCCAGCAGCCTCGGGACAGATAGCACAGATACGCAGTATTTT.

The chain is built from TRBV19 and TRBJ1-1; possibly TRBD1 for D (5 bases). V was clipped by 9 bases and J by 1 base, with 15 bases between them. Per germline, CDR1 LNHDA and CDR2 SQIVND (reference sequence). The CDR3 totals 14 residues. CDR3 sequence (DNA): TGTGCCAGCAGAAAGGGACTGACGAACACTGAAGCTTTCTTT. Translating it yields CASRKGLTNTEAFF.

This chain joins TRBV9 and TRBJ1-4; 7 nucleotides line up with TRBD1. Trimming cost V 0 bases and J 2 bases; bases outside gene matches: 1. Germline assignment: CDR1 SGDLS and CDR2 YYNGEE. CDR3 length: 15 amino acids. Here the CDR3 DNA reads TGTGCCAGCAGCGTAGACAGGGGCACTAATGAAAAACTGTTTTTT. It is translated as CASSVDRGTNEKLFF.

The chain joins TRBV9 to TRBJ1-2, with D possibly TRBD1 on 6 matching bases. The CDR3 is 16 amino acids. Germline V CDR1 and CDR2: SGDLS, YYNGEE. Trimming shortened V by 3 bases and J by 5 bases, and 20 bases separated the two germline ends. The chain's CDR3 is CASSEGGLIPIYGYTF. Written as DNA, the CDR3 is TGTGCCAGCAGCGAGGGGGGTCTCATACCCATTTATGGCTACACCTTC.

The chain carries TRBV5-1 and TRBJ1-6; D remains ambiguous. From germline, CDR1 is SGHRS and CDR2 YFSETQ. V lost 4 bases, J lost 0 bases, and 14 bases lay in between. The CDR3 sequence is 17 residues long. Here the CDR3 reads CASSLRPLSSYNSPLHF. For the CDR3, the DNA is TGCGCCAGCAGCCTTCGGCCCCTGAGCTCCTATAATTCACCCCTCCACTTT.

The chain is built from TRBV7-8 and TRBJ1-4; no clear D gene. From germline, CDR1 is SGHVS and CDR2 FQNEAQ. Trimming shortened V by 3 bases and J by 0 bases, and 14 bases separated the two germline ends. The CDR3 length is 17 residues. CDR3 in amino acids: CASSFSFTGSTNEKLFF. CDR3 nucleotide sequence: TGTGCCAGCAGCTTCTCCTTTACCGGGTCAACTAATGAAAAACTGTTTTTT. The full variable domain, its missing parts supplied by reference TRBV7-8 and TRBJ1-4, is GAGVSQSPRYKVAKRGQDVALRCDPISGHVSLFWYQQALGQGPEFLTYFQNEAQLDKSGLPSDRFFAERPEGSVSTLKIQRTQQEDSAVYLCASSFSFTGSTNEKLFFGSGTQLSVL.

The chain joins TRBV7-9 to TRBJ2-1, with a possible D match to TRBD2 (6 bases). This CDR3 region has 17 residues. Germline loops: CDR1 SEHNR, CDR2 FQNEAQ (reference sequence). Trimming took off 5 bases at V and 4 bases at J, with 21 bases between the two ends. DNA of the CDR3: TGTGCCAGCAGCCCCCTCCGGGTGACGGGGGTTTACAATGAGCAGTTCTTC. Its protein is CASSPLRVTGVYNEQFF.

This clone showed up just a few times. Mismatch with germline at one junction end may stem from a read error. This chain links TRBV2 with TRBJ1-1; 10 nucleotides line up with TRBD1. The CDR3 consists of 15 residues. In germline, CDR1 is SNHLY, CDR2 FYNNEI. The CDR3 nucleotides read TGTGCCAGCAGACCTGAGGGACAGGGGAACGCTGAAGCTTTCTTT. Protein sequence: CASRPEGQGNAEAFF.

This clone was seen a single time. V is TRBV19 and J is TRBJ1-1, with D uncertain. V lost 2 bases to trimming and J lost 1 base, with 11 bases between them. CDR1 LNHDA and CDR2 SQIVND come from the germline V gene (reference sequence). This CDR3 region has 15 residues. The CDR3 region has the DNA TGTGCCAGTAGTATATCTGGGGTCGAGAACACTGAAGCTTTCTTT. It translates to CASSISGVENTEAFF.

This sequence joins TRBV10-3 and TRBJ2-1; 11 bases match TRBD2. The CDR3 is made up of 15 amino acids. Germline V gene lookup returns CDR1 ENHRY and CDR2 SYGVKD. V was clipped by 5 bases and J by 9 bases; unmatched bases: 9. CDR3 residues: CAISLAGGPGSEQFF. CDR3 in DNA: TGTGCCATCAGTTTAGCGGGAGGGCCAGGGAGTGAGCAGTTCTTC.

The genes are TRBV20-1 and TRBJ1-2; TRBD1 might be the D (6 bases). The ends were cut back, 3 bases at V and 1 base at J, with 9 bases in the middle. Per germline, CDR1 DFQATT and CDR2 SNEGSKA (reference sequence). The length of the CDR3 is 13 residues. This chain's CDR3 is CSASRGINYGYTF. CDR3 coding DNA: TGCAGTGCTAGTAGGGGGATTAACTATGGCTACACCTTC.

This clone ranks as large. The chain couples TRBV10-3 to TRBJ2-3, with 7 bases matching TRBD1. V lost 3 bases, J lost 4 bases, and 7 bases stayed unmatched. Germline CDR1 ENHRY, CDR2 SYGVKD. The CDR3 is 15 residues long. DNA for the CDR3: TGTGCCATCAGTGATGAAGGGGGCACATCAGATACGCAGTATTTT. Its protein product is CAISDEGGTSDTQYF.

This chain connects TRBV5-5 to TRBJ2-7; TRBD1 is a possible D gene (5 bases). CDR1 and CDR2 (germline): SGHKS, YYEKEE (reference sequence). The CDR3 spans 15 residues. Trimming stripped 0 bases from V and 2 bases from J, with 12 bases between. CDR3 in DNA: TGTGCCAGCAGCTTGGCCGGGCAGGGCACCTACGAGCAGTACTTC. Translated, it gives CASSLAGQGTYEQYF.

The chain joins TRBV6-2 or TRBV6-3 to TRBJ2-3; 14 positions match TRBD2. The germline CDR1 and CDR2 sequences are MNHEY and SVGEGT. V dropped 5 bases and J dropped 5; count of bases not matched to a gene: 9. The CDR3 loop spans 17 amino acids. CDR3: CASSLPGTSGSGDTQYF. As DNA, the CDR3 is TGTGCCAGCAGTCTTCCCGGGACTAGCGGGAGCGGAGATACGCAGTATTTT.

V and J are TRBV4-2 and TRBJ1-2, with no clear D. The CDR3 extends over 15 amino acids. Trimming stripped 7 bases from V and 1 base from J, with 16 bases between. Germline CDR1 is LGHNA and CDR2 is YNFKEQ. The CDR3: CASTTEGRNNYGYTF. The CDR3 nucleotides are TGTGCCAGCACTACCGAAGGACGGAATAACTATGGCTACACCTTC.

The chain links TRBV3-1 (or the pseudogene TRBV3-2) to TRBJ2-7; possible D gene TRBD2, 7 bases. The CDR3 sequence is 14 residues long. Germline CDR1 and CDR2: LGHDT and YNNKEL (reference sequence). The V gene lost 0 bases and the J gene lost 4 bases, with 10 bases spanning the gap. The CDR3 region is CASSQEGGGYEQYF. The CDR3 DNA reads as TGTGCCAGCAGCCAAGAAGGGGGGGGATACGAGCAGTACTTC.

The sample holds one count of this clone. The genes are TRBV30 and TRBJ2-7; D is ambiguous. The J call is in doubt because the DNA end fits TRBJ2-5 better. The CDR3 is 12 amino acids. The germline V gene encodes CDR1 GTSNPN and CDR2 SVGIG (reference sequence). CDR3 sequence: CAWSVRVGTQYF. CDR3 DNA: TGTGCCTGGAGTGTACGAGTGGGGACCCAGTACTTC.

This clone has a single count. CDR3 sequence reads: CASSQWGGPIQETQYF. CDR3 bases: TGCGCCAGCAGCCAATGGGGGGGACCAATTCAAGAGACCCAGTACTTC. The chain carries TRBV4-1 and TRBJ2-5, with 7 nucleotides matching TRBD2. V lost 2 bases and J lost 2; bases outside the gene matches: 8. The CDR3 has 16 amino acids. Germline V gives CDR1 MGHRA, CDR2 YSYEKL.

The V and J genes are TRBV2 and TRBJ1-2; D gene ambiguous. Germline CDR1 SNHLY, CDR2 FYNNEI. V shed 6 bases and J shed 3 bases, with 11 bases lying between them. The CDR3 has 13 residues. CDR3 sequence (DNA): TGTGCCAGCAGGATCGGGGAGGACTATGGCTACACCTTC. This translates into CASRIGEDYGYTF.

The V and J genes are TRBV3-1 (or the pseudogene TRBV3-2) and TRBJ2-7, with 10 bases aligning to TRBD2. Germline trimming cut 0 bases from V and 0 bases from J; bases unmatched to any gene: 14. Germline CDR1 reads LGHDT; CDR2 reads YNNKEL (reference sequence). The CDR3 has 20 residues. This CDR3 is CASSQDALAGGSLSSYEQYF. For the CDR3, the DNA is TGTGCCAGCAGCCAAGATGCCTTAGCGGGGGGTTCACTTAGCTCCTACGAGCAGTACTTC.

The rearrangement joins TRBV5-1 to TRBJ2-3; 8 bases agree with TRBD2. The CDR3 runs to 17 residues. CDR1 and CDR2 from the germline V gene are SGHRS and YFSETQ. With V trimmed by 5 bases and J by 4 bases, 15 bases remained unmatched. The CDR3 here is CASRRAGALEGADTQYF. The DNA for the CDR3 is TGCGCCAGCAGAAGAGCGGGAGCCCTCGAGGGGGCAGATACGCAGTATTTT.

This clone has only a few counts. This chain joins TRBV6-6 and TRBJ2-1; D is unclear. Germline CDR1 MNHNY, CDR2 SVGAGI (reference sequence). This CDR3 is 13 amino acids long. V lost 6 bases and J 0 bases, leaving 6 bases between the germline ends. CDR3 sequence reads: CASSVYSYNEQFF. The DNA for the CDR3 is TGTGCCAGCAGCGTGTACTCCTACAATGAGCAGTTCTTC.